The 4 T cell receptor beta chains in this list originate from one sample, sequenced in a study of blood T cell repertoires in COVID-19. Produced via immunoSEQ multiplex PCR; TCRdb's table is partial and in-frame only. Of 150,000 to 200,000 clones in the sample, around 85% are singletons; the top ten hold 2.5% to 4%. The sample comprised peripheral blood. The origin of the receptors is a human donor with acute or convalescent COVID-19. The donor label of this sample is uncertain.

This chain links TRBV6-5 with TRBJ1-1, with 9 bases aligning to TRBD1. Unmatched junction bases numbered 6, after V lost 6 bases and J lost 1 base. There are 15 residues in the CDR3. Germline values: CDR1 MNHEY, CDR2 SVGAGI. The CDR3 sequence: CASRIQGAQNTEAFF. DNA of the CDR3: TGTGCCAGCAGAATACAGGGGGCGCAGAACACTGAAGCTTTCTTT.

The count of this clone is one. The V call is TRBV3-1 (or the pseudogene TRBV3-2), the J call TRBJ1-3; no definite D call. Trimming stripped 8 bases from V and 7 bases from J, with 12 bases between. The V gene's germline CDR1 is LGHDT and CDR2 YNNKEL (reference sequence). This CDR3 region has 12 residues. CDR3 coding DNA: TGTGCCAGCGGATCGACGGGGAACACCATATATTTT. Its protein is CASGSTGNTIYF.

The chain uses TRBV18 and TRBJ2-7; 12 bases are shared with TRBD1. The trim removed 2 bases at V and 7 bases at J, leaving 6 bases unmatched. This CDR3 is built from 15 residues. Germline lookup yields CDR1 KGHSH and CDR2 LQKENI. CDR3 in amino acids: CASSPMGQGAREQYF. The CDR3 DNA follows: TGTGCCAGCTCACCAATGGGACAGGGGGCGAGGGAGCAGTACTTC.

The rearrangement uses TRBV19 and TRBJ2-1, with 8 bases identical to TRBD2. In germline, CDR1 is LNHDA, CDR2 SQIVND (reference sequence). J gave up 5 bases and V 5 bases, and 8 bases lay outside the gene matches. This CDR3 is built from 15 residues. Written as DNA, the CDR3 is TGTGCCAGTAGTCCCTTAGCGGGGACCCACAATGAGCAGTTCTTC. It encodes CASSPLAGTHNEQFF.